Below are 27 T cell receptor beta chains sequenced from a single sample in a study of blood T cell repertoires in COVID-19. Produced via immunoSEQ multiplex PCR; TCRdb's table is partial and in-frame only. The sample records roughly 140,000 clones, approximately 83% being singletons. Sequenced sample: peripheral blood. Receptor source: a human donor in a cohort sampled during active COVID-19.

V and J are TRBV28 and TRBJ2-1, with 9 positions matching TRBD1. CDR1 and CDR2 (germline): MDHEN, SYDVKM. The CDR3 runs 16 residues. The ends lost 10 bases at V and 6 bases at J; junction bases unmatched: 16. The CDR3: CATCPGTGPPCNEQFF. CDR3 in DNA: TGTGCCACCTGTCCCGGGACAGGGCCTCCATGCAATGAGCAGTTCTTC.

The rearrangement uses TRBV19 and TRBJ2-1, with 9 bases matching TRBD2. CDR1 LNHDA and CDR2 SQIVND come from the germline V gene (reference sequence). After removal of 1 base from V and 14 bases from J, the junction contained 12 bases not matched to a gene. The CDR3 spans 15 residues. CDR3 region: CASSIGSSGGPGEFF. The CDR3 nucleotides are TGTGCCAGTAGTATAGGTAGTAGCGGGGGCCCCGGGGAGTTCTTC.

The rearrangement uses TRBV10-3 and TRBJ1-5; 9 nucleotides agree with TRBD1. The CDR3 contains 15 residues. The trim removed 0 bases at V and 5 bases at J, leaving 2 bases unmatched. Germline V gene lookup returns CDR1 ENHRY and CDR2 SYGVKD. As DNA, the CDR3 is TGTGCCATCAGTGAGTCGGGACAGGGACATCAGCCCCAGCATTTT. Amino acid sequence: CAISESGQGHQPQHF.

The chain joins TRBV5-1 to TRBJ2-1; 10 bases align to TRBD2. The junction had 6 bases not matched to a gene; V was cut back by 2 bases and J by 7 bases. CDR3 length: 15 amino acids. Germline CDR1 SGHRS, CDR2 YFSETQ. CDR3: CASSLAGGLWNEQFF. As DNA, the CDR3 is TGCGCCAGCAGCTTAGCGGGGGGGCTATGGAATGAGCAGTTCTTC.

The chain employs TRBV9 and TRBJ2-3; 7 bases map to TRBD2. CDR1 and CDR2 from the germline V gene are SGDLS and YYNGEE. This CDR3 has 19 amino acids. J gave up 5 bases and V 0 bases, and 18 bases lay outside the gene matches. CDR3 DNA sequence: TGTGCCAGCAGCGTAGATTCCCGTGGTGGCGGGGGTCGTATAGATACGCAGTATTTT. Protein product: CASSVDSRGGGGRIDTQYF.

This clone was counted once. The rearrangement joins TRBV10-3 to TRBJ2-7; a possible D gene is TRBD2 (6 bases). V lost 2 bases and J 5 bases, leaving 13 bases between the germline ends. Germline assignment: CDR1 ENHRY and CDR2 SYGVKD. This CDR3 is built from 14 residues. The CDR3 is CAISERTSRDEQYF. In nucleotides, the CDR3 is TGTGCCATCAGTGAGAGAACTAGCCGGGACGAGCAGTACTTC.

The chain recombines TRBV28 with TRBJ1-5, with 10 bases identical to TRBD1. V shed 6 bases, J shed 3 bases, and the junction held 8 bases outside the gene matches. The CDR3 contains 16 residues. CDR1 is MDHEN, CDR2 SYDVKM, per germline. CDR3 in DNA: TGTGCCAGCAGGACCGGCGACAGGGGGCACAATCAGCCCCAGCATTTT. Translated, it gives CASRTGDRGHNQPQHF.

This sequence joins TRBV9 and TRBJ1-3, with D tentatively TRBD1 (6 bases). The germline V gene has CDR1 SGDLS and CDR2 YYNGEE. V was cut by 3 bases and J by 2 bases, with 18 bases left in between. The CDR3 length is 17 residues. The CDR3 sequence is CASSGHREALTGNTIYF. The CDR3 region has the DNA TGTGCCAGCAGCGGTCACAGGGAAGCCTTGACTGGAAACACCATATATTTT.

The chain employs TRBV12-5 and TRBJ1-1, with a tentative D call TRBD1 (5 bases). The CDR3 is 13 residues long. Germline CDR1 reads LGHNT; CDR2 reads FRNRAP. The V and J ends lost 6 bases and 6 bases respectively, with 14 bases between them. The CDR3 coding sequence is TGTGCTAGTGGGTCATCTCAGGGCTCTGAAGCTTTCTTT. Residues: CASGSSQGSEAFF.

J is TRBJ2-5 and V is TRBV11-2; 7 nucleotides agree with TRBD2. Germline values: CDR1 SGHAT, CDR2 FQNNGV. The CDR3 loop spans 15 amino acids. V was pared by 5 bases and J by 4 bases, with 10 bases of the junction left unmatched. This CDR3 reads CASSLPSGWGETQYF. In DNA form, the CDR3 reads TGTGCCAGCAGCCTGCCTAGCGGTTGGGGAGAGACCCAGTACTTC.

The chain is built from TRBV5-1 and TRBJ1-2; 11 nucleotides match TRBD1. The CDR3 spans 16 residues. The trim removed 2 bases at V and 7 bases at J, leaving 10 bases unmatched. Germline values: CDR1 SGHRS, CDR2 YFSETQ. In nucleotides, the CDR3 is TGCGCCAGCAGCTTCCTCTCAGGACAGGGGGCTATTGGCTACACCTTC. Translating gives CASSFLSGQGAIGYTF.

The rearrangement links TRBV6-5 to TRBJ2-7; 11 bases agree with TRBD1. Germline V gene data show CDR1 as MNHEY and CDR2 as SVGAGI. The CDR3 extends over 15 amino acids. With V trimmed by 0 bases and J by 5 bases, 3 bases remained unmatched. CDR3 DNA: TGTGCCAGCAGTTACTCGGGGACAGGGGGTCACGAGCAGTACTTC. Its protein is CASSYSGTGGHEQYF.

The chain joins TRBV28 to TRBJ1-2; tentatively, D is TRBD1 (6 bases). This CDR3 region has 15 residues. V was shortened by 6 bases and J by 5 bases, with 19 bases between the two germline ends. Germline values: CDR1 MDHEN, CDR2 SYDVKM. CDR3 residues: CASRPPGAMIYGYTF. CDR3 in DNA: TGTGCCAGCAGGCCCCCAGGGGCCATGATATATGGCTACACCTTC.

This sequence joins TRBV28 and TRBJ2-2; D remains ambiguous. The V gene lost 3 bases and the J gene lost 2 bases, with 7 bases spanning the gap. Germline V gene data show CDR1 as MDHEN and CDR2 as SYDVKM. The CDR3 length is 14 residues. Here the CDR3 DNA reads TGTGCCAGCAGTTTTACAGAAAACACCGGGGAGCTGTTTTTT. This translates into CASSFTENTGELFF.

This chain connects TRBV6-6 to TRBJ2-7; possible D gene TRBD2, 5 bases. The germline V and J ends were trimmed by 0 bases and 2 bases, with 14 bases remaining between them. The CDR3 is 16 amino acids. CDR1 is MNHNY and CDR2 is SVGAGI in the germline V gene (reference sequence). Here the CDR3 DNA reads TGTGCCAGCAGTTACTCGCGTCGAGCGGACCCCTACGAGCAGTACTTC. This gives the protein CASSYSRRADPYEQYF.

The CDR3 loop reads CASSYSGVGNQPQHF. The CDR3 nucleotides are TGTGCCAGCAGTTACTCAGGGGTGGGCAATCAGCCCCAGCATTTT. This sequence joins TRBV6-5 and TRBJ1-5; tentative D call: TRBD1 (5 bases). The germline gives CDR1 MNHEY, CDR2 SVGAGI. The CDR3 loop spans 15 amino acids. The V end lost 0 bases, the J end lost 2 bases, and 8 bases lay between the germline ends.

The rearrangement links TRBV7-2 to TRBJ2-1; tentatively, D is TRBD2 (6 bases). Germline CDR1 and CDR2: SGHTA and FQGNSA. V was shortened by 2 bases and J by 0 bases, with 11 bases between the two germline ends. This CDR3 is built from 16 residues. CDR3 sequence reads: CASSLMGGVSYNEQFF. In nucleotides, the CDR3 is TGTGCCAGCAGCTTAATGGGCGGGGTCTCCTACAATGAGCAGTTCTTC.

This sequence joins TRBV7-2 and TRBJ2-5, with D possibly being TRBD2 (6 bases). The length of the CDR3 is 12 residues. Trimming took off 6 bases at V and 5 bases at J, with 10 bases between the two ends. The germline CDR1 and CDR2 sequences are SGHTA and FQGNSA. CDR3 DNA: TGTGCCAGCAGACAAAGCGGGGAGACCCAGTACTTC. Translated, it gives CASRQSGETQYF.

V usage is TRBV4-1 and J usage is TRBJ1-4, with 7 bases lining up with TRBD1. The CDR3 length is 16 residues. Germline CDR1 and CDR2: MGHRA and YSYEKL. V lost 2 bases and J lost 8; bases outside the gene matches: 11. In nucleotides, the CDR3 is TGCGCCAGCAGCCAATCCCGACAGGGAAAAGGAGAAAAACTGTTTTTT. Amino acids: CASSQSRQGKGEKLFF.

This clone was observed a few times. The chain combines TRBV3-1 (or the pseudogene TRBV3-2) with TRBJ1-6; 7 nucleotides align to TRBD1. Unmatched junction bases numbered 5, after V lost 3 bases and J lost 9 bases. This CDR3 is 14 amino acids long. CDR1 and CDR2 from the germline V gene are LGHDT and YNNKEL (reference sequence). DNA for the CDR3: TGTGCCAGCAGCCATCGACAGGGCGGTTCACCCCTCCACTTT. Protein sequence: CASSHRQGGSPLHF.

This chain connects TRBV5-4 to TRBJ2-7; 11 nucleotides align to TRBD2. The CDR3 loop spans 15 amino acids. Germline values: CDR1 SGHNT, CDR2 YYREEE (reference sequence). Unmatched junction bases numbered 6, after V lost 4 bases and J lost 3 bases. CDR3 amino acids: CASSGGLADHYEQYF. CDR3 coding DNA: TGTGCCAGCAGCGGGGGACTAGCGGATCACTACGAGCAGTACTTC.

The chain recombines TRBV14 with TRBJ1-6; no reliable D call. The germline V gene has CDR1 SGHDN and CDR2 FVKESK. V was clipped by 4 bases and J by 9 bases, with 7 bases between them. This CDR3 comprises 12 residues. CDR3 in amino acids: CASSLMASPLHF. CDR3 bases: TGTGCCAGCAGCCTAATGGCTTCACCCCTCCACTTT.

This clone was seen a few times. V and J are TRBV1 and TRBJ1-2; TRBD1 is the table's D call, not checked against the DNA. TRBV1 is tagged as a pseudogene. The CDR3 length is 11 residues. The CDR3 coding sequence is TGCACCAGCAGCCAAGGGCACAGCTACACCTTC. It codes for CTSSQGHSYTF.

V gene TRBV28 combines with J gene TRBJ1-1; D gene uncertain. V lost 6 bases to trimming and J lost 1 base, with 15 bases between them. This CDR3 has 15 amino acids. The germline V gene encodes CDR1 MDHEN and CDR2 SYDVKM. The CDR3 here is CASRRLTGRNTEAFF. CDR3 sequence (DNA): TGTGCCAGCAGGCGGCTTACGGGTAGGAACACTGAAGCTTTCTTT.

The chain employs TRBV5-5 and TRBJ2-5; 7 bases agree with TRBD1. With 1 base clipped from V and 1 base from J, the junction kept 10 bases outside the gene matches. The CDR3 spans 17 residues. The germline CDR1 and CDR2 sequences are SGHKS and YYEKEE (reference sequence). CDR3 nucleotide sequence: TGTGCCAGCAGCTTGACGGCCCCGGGACAGAGCCAAGAGACCCAGTACTTC. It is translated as CASSLTAPGQSQETQYF. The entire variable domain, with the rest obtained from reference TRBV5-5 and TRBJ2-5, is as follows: DAGVTQSPTHLIKTRGQQVTLRCSPISGHKSVSWYQQVLGQGPQFIFQYYEKEERGRGNFPDRFSARQFPNYSSELNVNALLLGDSALYLCASSLTAPGQSQETQYFGPGTRLLVL.

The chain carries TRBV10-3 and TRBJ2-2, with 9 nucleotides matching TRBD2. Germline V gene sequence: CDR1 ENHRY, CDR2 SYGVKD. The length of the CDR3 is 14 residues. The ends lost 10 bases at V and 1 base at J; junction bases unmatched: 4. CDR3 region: CATLTSGNTGELFF. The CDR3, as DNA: TGTGCCACCTTGACTAGCGGGAACACCGGGGAGCTGTTTTTT.

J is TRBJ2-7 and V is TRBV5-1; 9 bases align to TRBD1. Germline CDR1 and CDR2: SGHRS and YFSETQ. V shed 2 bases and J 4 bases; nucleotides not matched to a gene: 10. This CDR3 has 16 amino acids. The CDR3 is CASSLTGTGREYEQYF. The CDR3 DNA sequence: TGCGCCAGCAGCTTAACCGGGACAGGGAGGGAGTACGAGCAGTACTTC.